This TCR beta chain originates from a study of cytomegalovirus exposure and HLA in healthy donors. Concerning this clone itself: Its specificity is not known.

The PCR employed 60 Vbeta primers together with 13 Jbeta primers. Data came from immunoSEQ multiplex PCR; TCRdb stores just in-frame clones and leaves some out. The sample holds 120,000 or so clones, roughly 14% seen once. The CDR3 length is 14 residues. Germline CDR1 reads MNHNY; CDR2 reads SVGAGI (reference sequence). J was trimmed by 4 bases and V by 6 bases; bases with no gene match: 3. Study-wide points: Data from an earlier analysis indicated that most TCR beta V segments were productive either about 90% or about 30% of the time. Across donors, presence/absence analyses took sequencing depth to be roughly uniform.

This TCR was recovered from a woman between 18 and 30 years old in good health and CMV-seronegative. Sequencing was done on a sample of PBMCs. The chain carries TRBV6-6 and TRBJ2-3; 11 positions match TRBD2. The CDR3 here is CASRLAGEADTQYF. CDR3 sequence (DNA): TGTGCCAGCAGACTAGCGGGGGAAGCAGATACGCAGTATTTT.